The T cell receptor beta chain under discussion was sequenced for a study of blood T cell repertoires in COVID-19. Generated by immunoSEQ multiplex PCR, the TCRdb table keeps only in-frame clones and is missing some. The data hold some 230,000 clones, with around 81% observed a single time. Germline V gene sequence: CDR1 SGHAT, CDR2 FQNNGV. After removal of 5 bases from V and 4 bases from J, the junction contained 10 bases not matched to a gene. This CDR3 is built from 18 residues. V gene TRBV11-2 combines with J gene TRBJ2-3; 15 nucleotides line up with TRBD2. The receptor comes from a woman aged 55-69 years with acute or convalescent COVID-19. Sequenced input: peripheral blood. The CDR3 sequence: CASSPGLAGGKRADTQYF. CDR3 nucleotide sequence: TGTGCCAGCAGCCCGGGACTAGCGGGGGGCAAGCGCGCAGATACGCAGTATTTT.